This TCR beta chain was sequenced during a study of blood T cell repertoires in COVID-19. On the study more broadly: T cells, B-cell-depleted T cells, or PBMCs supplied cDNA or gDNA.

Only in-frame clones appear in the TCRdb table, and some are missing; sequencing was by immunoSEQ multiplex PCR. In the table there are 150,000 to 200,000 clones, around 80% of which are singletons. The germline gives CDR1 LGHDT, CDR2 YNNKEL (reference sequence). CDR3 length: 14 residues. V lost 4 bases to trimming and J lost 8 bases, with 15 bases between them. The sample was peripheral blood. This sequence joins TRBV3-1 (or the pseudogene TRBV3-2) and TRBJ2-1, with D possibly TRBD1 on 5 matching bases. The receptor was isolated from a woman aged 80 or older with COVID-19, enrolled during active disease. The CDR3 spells CASSPDSLIDEQFF. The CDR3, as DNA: TGTGCCAGCAGCCCTGACAGCTTGATCGATGAGCAGTTCTTC.